These T cell receptor beta chains were read from a single sample in a study of blood T cell repertoires in COVID-19. The table came from immunoSEQ multiplex PCR; TCRdb's copy has only in-frame clones and leaves some out. The table has about 140,000 clones, 88% seen once. The sequencing sample was made of peripheral blood. Every receptor here comes from a man between 65 and 85 years old with acute or convalescent COVID-19. Each CDR3 is given with its conserved first and last residue. Each record gives: CDR3 length, D gene, clone size, V gene, J gene, CDR3 DNA, CDR3 protein. The D gene is left open where the match is weak. Some rows mark clone size as missing; the rest say once, few, many or name a class of expanded clone.

cdr3_length: 12; d_call: NA; clone_size: NA; v_call: TRBV28; j_call: TRBJ1-2; cdr3_nt: TGTGCCAGCAGTCCAACAGGGACTGGCTACACCTTC; cdr3_aa: CASSPTGTGYTF
cdr3_length: 16; d_call: TRBD2; clone_size: NA; v_call: TRBV6-5; j_call: TRBJ2-5; cdr3_nt: TGTGCCAGCAGTTCCCGGACTAGCGGGGGCCAAGAGACCCAGTACTTC; cdr3_aa: CASSSRTSGGQETQYF
cdr3_length: 14; d_call: TRBD2; clone_size: many; v_call: TRBV19; j_call: TRBJ2-2; cdr3_nt: TGTGCCAGTGGGATAGCGGGAGGGGTGGGGGAGCTGTTTTTT; cdr3_aa: CASGIAGGVGELFF
cdr3_length: 17; d_call: TRBD1; clone_size: NA; v_call: TRBV19; j_call: TRBJ1-2; cdr3_nt: TGTGCCAGTAGTCCGATTATCGGCAGGGGGCGTAACTATGGCTACACCTTC; cdr3_aa: CASSPIIGRGRNYGYTF
cdr3_length: 16; d_call: TRBD1; clone_size: NA; v_call: TRBV28; j_call: TRBJ2-1; cdr3_nt: TGTGCCGCGTACAGGGGGCACTCGGGAGGTGGCAATGAGCAGTTCTTC; cdr3_aa: CAAYRGHSGGGNEQFF
cdr3_length: 14; d_call: TRBD1; clone_size: NA; v_call: TRBV2; j_call: TRBJ1-2; cdr3_nt: TGTGCCAGCCCACAACAGGGGATCGACTATGGCTACACCTTC; cdr3_aa: CASPQQGIDYGYTF
cdr3_length: 16; d_call: TRBD2; clone_size: NA; v_call: TRBV2; j_call: TRBJ2-1; cdr3_nt: TGTGCCAGCAGTGCCCAGGGGACTAGCGGACACAATGAGCAGTTCTTC; cdr3_aa: CASSAQGTSGHNEQFF
cdr3_length: 18; d_call: TRBD2; clone_size: once; v_call: TRBV3-1/TRBV3-2; j_call: TRBJ2-7; cdr3_nt: TGTGCCAGCAGCCAAGTTAGCCCCGGGACACCCGGGGGGGGCGAGCAGTACTTC; cdr3_aa: CASSQVSPGTPGGGEQYF
cdr3_length: 14; d_call: TRBD2; clone_size: NA; v_call: TRBV7-7; j_call: TRBJ2-5; cdr3_nt: TGTGCCAGCAGCGTAGAAGCGGGACAAGAGACCCAGTACTTC; cdr3_aa: CASSVEAGQETQYF
cdr3_length: 14; d_call: TRBD2; clone_size: NA; v_call: TRBV28; j_call: TRBJ2-7; cdr3_nt: TGTGCCAGCAGAACGACTAGCGGGAGCTACGAGCAGTACTTC; cdr3_aa: CASRTTSGSYEQYF
cdr3_length: 15; d_call: NA; clone_size: NA; v_call: TRBV6-5; j_call: TRBJ1-4; cdr3_nt: TGTGCCAGCATTATTCGACAGATGGTTAATGAAAAACTGTTTTTT; cdr3_aa: CASIIRQMVNEKLFF
cdr3_length: 12; d_call: NA; clone_size: NA; v_call: TRBV30; j_call: TRBJ1-2; cdr3_nt: TGTGCCTGGAGTTTGCAGATTTTTGGCTACACCTTC; cdr3_aa: CAWSLQIFGYTF
cdr3_length: 15; d_call: TRBD1; clone_size: NA; v_call: TRBV15; j_call: TRBJ2-5; cdr3_nt: TGTGCCACCAGCAGAGGACGGACAGGGTCGGAGACCCAGTACTTC; cdr3_aa: CATSRGRTGSETQYF
cdr3_length: 17; d_call: TRBD2; clone_size: NA; v_call: TRBV10-2; j_call: TRBJ2-1; cdr3_nt: TGCGCCAGCAGTGAAAGACTAGCGGGGGGGCCGGGGAATGAGCAGTTCTTC; cdr3_aa: CASSERLAGGPGNEQFF
cdr3_length: 20; d_call: NA; clone_size: NA; v_call: TRBV19; j_call: TRBJ2-5; cdr3_nt: TGTGCCAGTAGTATGTCAGGGACTCAGAACACTGGGTCGTACCAAGAGACCCAGTACTTC; cdr3_aa: CASSMSGTQNTGSYQETQYF
cdr3_length: 15; d_call: NA; clone_size: NA; v_call: TRBV11-2; j_call: TRBJ1-6; cdr3_nt: TGTGCCAGCAGCTTAGCGGCAGGGAGGAATTCACCCCTCCACTTT; cdr3_aa: CASSLAAGRNSPLHF
cdr3_length: 15; d_call: TRBD2; clone_size: NA; v_call: TRBV9; j_call: TRBJ2-1; cdr3_nt: TGTGCCAGCAGCAGGACTAGCGGGGGGAACAATGAGCAGTTCTTC; cdr3_aa: CASSRTSGGNNEQFF
cdr3_length: 15; d_call: NA; clone_size: NA; v_call: TRBV6-5; j_call: TRBJ2-7; cdr3_nt: TGTGCCAGCAGGAAGACACACTTGAGCTCCTACGAGCAGTACTTC; cdr3_aa: CASRKTHLSSYEQYF
cdr3_length: 12; d_call: TRBD1; clone_size: NA; v_call: TRBV12-3/TRBV12-4; j_call: TRBJ2-5; cdr3_nt: TGTGCCAGCAGCGGGACAGCGGAGACCCAGTACTTC; cdr3_aa: CASSGTAETQYF
cdr3_length: 14; d_call: NA; clone_size: once; v_call: TRBV5-6; j_call: TRBJ2-7; cdr3_nt: TGTGCCAGCAGCTTGTTCGGCAGGGCCAACGAGCAGTACTTC; cdr3_aa: CASSLFGRANEQYF
cdr3_length: 13; d_call: TRBD1; clone_size: once; v_call: TRBV11-2; j_call: TRBJ1-2; cdr3_nt: TGTGCCAGCAGCCAAAGGACAGGGGTCGGCTACACCTTC; cdr3_aa: CASSQRTGVGYTF
cdr3_length: 15; d_call: NA; clone_size: NA; v_call: TRBV5-1; j_call: TRBJ1-1; cdr3_nt: TGCGCCAGCAGCTTGGAAAGGGGCGGTGGCACTGAAGCTTTCTTT; cdr3_aa: CASSLERGGGTEAFF
cdr3_length: 15; d_call: TRBD1; clone_size: NA; v_call: TRBV27; j_call: TRBJ2-3; cdr3_nt: TGTGCCAGCAGTTGGAGGACAGGGAGCACAGATACGCAGTATTTT; cdr3_aa: CASSWRTGSTDTQYF
cdr3_length: 14; d_call: TRBD1; clone_size: NA; v_call: TRBV7-9; j_call: TRBJ1-5; cdr3_nt: TGTGCCAGCAGCGTAGCAGGGGGCGGTCAGCCCCAGCATTTT; cdr3_aa: CASSVAGGGQPQHF
cdr3_length: 16; d_call: TRBD1; clone_size: NA; v_call: TRBV5-1; j_call: TRBJ1-1; cdr3_nt: TGCGCCAGCAGCTACGGGACAGGGAGGGGGCACACTGAAGCTTTCTTT; cdr3_aa: CASSYGTGRGHTEAFF
cdr3_length: 11; d_call: NA; clone_size: few; v_call: TRBV6-6; j_call: TRBJ2-7; cdr3_nt: TGTGCCAGCAGTTACGGGCACGAGCAGTACTTC; cdr3_aa: CASSYGHEQYF
cdr3_length: 15; d_call: NA; clone_size: NA; v_call: TRBV6-5; j_call: TRBJ1-1; cdr3_nt: TGTGCCAGCAACATAATCTGGGGCGGGAACACTGAAGCTTTCTTT; cdr3_aa: CASNIIWGGNTEAFF
cdr3_length: 16; d_call: TRBD1; clone_size: NA; v_call: TRBV18; j_call: TRBJ1-3; cdr3_nt: TGTGCCAGCTCACCAAGACAGGGAGAAGCTGGAAACACCATATATTTT; cdr3_aa: CASSPRQGEAGNTIYF
cdr3_length: 13; d_call: NA; clone_size: NA; v_call: TRBV6-1; j_call: TRBJ1-2; cdr3_nt: TGTGCCAGCAGTGAATCGGACAGATATGGCTACACCTTC; cdr3_aa: CASSESDRYGYTF